This T cell receptor beta chain was captured by sequencing in a study of T cells in Graves' hyperthyroidism and ophthalmopathy. Broader study findings: Ophthalmopathy and stable hyperthyroidism were told apart by a 13 V-J model.

This clonotype was observed many times. Its antigen is not known. Amplified TCR beta CDR3 regions came from RNA transcripts. The HTBI set primed first-round TCR CDR3 RT-PCR. TCRdb used MiXCR to reprocess the multiplex PCR reads, holding one entry per CDR3 protein. The sample contains fewer than 350,000 distinct CDR3 sequences, roughly 15% of which appear only once. The germline V gene has CDR1 SGDLS and CDR2 YYNGEE. The CDR3 spans 14 residues. V lost 4 bases and J lost 4, with 12 bases in between. This clonotype was obtained from a woman in her 50s with Graves' hyperthyroidism that later progressed to Graves' ophthalmopathy. Sequencing input: blood. The chain recombines TRBV9 with TRBJ2-1; no definite D call. The chain's CDR3 is CASSPSDGYNEQFF. DNA for the CDR3: TGTGCCAGCAGCCCCTCGGATGGGTACAATGAGCAGTTCTTC.